Following are 15 T cell receptor beta chains from one sample sequenced in a study of CD8 T cells in ankylosing spondylitis. One entry per CDR3 protein, called by TCRdb with MiXCR from the 5' RACE reads. The sample contains approximately 350,000 distinct CDR3 sequences, more than 20% of which appear only once. Sequencing input: blood, either unsorted or a sorted T cell fraction (not recorded which). These receptors originate from a male donor with ankylosing spondylitis or in good health (not recorded which).

The V gene is TRBV29-1, the J gene TRBJ2-7, with D maybe TRBD1 (6 bases). CDR1 and CDR2 from the germline V gene are SQVTM and ANQGSEA. CDR3 length: 10 residues. V was clipped by 6 bases and J by 3 bases, with 6 bases between them. CDR3 sequence: CSVQGYEQYF. The CDR3 DNA is TGCAGCGTACAGGGCTACGAGCAGTACTTC.

This clonotype was observed a few times. The chain recombines TRBV25-1 with TRBJ2-7; D unclear. The CDR3 spans 12 residues. From germline, CDR1 is MGHDK and CDR2 SYGVNS. Trimming cost V 7 bases and J 3 bases, with 10 bases left between them. The CDR3 reads CASKDGIYEQYF. DNA for the CDR3: TGTGCCAGCAAGGACGGAATCTACGAGCAGTACTTC.

This clonotype was seen many times. The genes are TRBV5-5 and TRBJ2-2; 15 bases line up with TRBD2. V gave up 2 bases and J gave up 4 bases; unmatched junction bases: 6. The CDR3 has 18 amino acids. The germline V gene encodes CDR1 SGHKS and CDR2 YYEKEE (reference sequence). For the CDR3, the DNA is TGTGCCAGCAGCTTAGGACTAGCGGGGGGGCCGAGCACCGGGGAGCTGTTTTTT. Its protein product is CASSLGLAGGPSTGELFF.

J is TRBJ1-1 and V is TRBV30; D gene uncertain. V lost 3 bases and J 4 bases, leaving 0 bases between the germline ends. The CDR3 consists of 9 residues. Germline V gives CDR1 GTSNPN, CDR2 SVGIG (reference sequence). In nucleotides, the CDR3 is TGTGCCTGGAGCACTGAAGCTTTCTTT. Translated: CAWSTEAFF. Full variable domain (rest looked up from reference TRBV30 and TRBJ1-1): SQTIHQWPATLVQPVGSPLSLECTVEGTSNPNLYWYRQAAGRGLQLLFYSVGIGQISSEVPQNLSASRPQDRQFILSSKKLLLSDSGFYLCAWSTEAFFGQGTRLTVV.

This clonotype was found a few times. This chain joins TRBV6-6 and TRBJ2-3; the D is unclear. CDR1 and CDR2 from the germline V gene are MNHNY and SVGAGI (reference sequence). Trimming removed 6 bases at V and 6 bases at J, with 10 bases between. This CDR3 has 12 residues. This CDR3 is CASSPEPDTQYF. The CDR3 DNA reads TGTGCCAGCAGCCCGGAACCCGATACGCAGTATTTT.

This clonotype showed up just a few times. V is TRBV12-3 or TRBV12-4 and J is TRBJ2-5; D ambiguous. Trimming took off 2 bases at V and 4 bases at J, with 14 bases between the two ends. This CDR3 comprises 15 residues. DNA of the CDR3: TGTGCCAGCAGTTTAATTTCGGAGAGGTCAGAGACCCAGTACTTC. Translated, it gives CASSLISERSETQYF.

This clonotype was recorded a few times. The chain combines TRBV2 with TRBJ2-1, with D uncertain. Germline assignment: CDR1 SNHLY and CDR2 FYNNEI. The CDR3 is 12 residues long. Deletions cut 6 bases from V and 10 bases from J, with 13 bases between. CDR3 coding DNA: TGTGCCAGCAGACTCCCGGCCGGGGAGCAGTTCTTC. It is translated as CASRLPAGEQFF.

This chain joins TRBV13 and TRBJ2-5, with TRBD2 matching 8 bases. Germline CDR1 and CDR2: PRHDT and FYEKMQ (reference sequence). The J segment lost 1 base and the V segment lost 4 bases, leaving 8 bases of the junction unmatched. The CDR3 has 16 residues. CDR3 residues: CASSSREGSPQETQYF. In DNA form, the CDR3 reads TGTGCCAGCAGCTCCCGGGAGGGTAGCCCCCAAGAGACCCAGTACTTC.

This chain uses TRBV11-2 with TRBJ2-3; the D gene could be TRBD1 or TRBD2 (5 bases each). V lost 1 base, J lost 4 bases, and 12 bases lay in between. The germline gives CDR1 SGHAT, CDR2 FQNNGV. This CDR3 region has 15 residues. In nucleotides, the CDR3 is TGTGCCAGCAGCTTAGCCAGTTTGGGACCAGATACGCAGTATTTT. Its translation is CASSLASLGPDTQYF.

This clonotype occurred once. V gene TRBV20-1 combines with J gene TRBJ2-3; TRBD2 agrees at 10 bases. The CDR3 is 17 amino acids. CDR1 is DFQATT and CDR2 is SNEGSKA in the germline V gene (reference sequence). The V and J ends lost 0 bases and 1 base, in that order; junction bases with no gene match: 7. The chain's CDR3 is CSARDLGLAGGTDTQYF. Here the CDR3 DNA reads TGCAGTGCTAGAGATCTTGGGCTAGCGGGGGGCACAGATACGCAGTATTTT.

The chain couples TRBV30 to TRBJ2-7, with D possibly being TRBD1 (6 bases). Germline V gene sequence: CDR1 GTSNPN, CDR2 SVGIG (reference sequence). Trimming removed 1 base from V and 3 bases from J, with 13 bases in between. There are 14 residues in the CDR3. The CDR3 bases are TGTGCCTGGAGTGCCGCCAGGGGCTTCTACGAGCAGTACTTC. Translating gives CAWSAARGFYEQYF.

J is TRBJ2-7 and V is TRBV7-9; D is perhaps TRBD1 (6 bases). V was clipped by 5 bases and J by 5 bases, with 16 bases between them. This CDR3 comprises 14 residues. The germline V gene has CDR1 SEHNR and CDR2 FQNEAQ (reference sequence). CDR3 sequence reads: CASSPVTGIHEQYF. CDR3 DNA: TGTGCCAGCAGCCCTGTTACAGGGATCCACGAGCAGTACTTC.

The chain combines TRBV20-1 with TRBJ2-1; 7 bases are a match to TRBD2. The CDR3 loop spans 16 amino acids. Germline CDR1 is DFQATT and CDR2 is SNEGSKA (reference sequence). With 0 bases clipped from V and 1 base from J, the junction kept 6 bases outside the gene matches. Written as DNA, the CDR3 is TGCAGTGCTAGAGATTGGGGGGGTTTTTCCTACAATGAGCAGTTCTTC. It codes for CSARDWGGFSYNEQFF.

The chain uses TRBV5-1 and TRBJ2-7; 8 nucleotides match TRBD1. V shed 5 bases, J shed 4 bases, and the junction held 11 bases outside the gene matches. The CDR3 is 15 residues long. CDR1 SGHRS and CDR2 YFSETQ come from the germline V gene. CDR3 nucleotides: TGCGCCAGCAGGGAACAACAGGGGGTCGGGTACGAGCAGTACTTC. This translates into CASREQQGVGYEQYF.

This sequence joins TRBV7-8 and TRBJ2-5, with 8 nucleotides matching TRBD1. V lost 5 bases, J lost 0 bases, and 5 bases stayed unmatched. The CDR3 covers 15 residues. Germline CDR1 SGHVS, CDR2 FQNEAQ. CDR3: CASSRRDRYQETQYF. The DNA of the CDR3 is TGTGCCAGCAGCCGGAGGGACAGGTACCAAGAGACCCAGTACTTC.